This entry lists 27 T cell receptor beta chains sequenced from one sample in a study of T cells in Graves' hyperthyroidism and ophthalmopathy. Using RNA transcripts as the source, TCR beta CDR3 regions were amplified. In the first-round RT-PCR of the TCR CDR3, the HTBI primer set was used. TCRdb recomputed calls from the multiplex PCR reads with MiXCR, one row per CDR3 protein. The sample lists under 500,000 distinct CDR3 sequences, about 14% occurring once. The sequenced sample consisted of blood. Receptors were obtained from a man over 45 with Graves' ophthalmopathy.

This clonotype has ten or more counts. The rearrangement uses TRBV13 and TRBJ2-7; no firm D call. Trimming stripped 5 bases from V and 3 bases from J, with 8 bases between. The CDR3 is 12 amino acids. CDR1 is PRHDT and CDR2 is FYEKMQ in the germline V gene (reference sequence). CDR3 amino acids: CASSGVGYEQYF. The DNA for the CDR3 is TGTGCCAGCAGCGGAGTTGGCTACGAGCAGTACTTC.

The chain employs TRBV28 and TRBJ1-6; D uncertain. Germline CDR1 reads MDHEN; CDR2 reads SYDVKM. V dropped 6 bases and J dropped 2 bases, with 8 bases sitting between them. This CDR3 has 14 amino acids. In nucleotides, the CDR3 is TGTGCCAGCAGAACCACAGCCTATAATTCACCCCTCCACTTT. Its translation is CASRTTAYNSPLHF. The complete variable domain, with remaining parts taken from reference TRBV28 and TRBJ1-6, reads DVKVTQSSRYLVKRTGEKVFLECVQDMDHENMFWYRQDPGLGLRLIYFSYDVKMKEKGDIPEGYSVSREKKERFSLILESASTNQTSMYLCASRTTAYNSPLHFGNGTRLTVT.

In this sample, this clonotype turned up a few times. A much bigger clone sits one base away, suggesting this may be a read error. The CDR3 protein is CASSLGSLTGELFF. The CDR3 DNA sequence: TGTGCCAGCAGCCTCGGGTCCCTGACCGGGGAGCTGTTTTTT. The chain recombines TRBV11-3 with TRBJ2-2; the D is unclear. This CDR3 contains 14 residues. CDR1 and CDR2 (germline): SGHNT, YENEEA. Deletions cut 5 bases from V and 5 bases from J, with 12 bases between.

This clonotype was counted ten times or more. The J gene is TRBJ2-1, the V gene TRBV20-1, with TRBD2 identical over 8 bases. V lost 4 bases, J lost 3 bases, and 11 bases stayed unmatched. The CDR3 consists of 16 residues. The germline V gene has CDR1 DFQATT and CDR2 SNEGSKA (reference sequence). CDR3 region: CSAISPLGTSYNEQFF. CDR3 nucleotide sequence: TGCAGTGCTATATCTCCGCTGGGGACTAGCTACAATGAGCAGTTCTTC.

This clonotype was observed many times. This rearrangement joins TRBV11-1 to TRBJ2-1; 7 positions match TRBD2. Germline values: CDR1 SGHAT, CDR2 FQDESV (reference sequence). The CDR3 covers 14 residues. The ends lost 8 bases at V and 1 base at J; junction bases unmatched: 5. The CDR3 loop reads CASEWGGSYNEQFF. The CDR3 DNA reads as TGTGCCAGCGAATGGGGGGGTTCCTACAATGAGCAGTTCTTC.

This chain joins TRBV6-1 and TRBJ2-3; 8 nucleotides agree with TRBD2. Per germline, CDR1 MNHNS and CDR2 SASEGT. V dropped 6 bases and J dropped 5; count of bases not matched to a gene: 7. This CDR3 has 14 amino acids. CDR3 nucleotide sequence: TGTGCCAGCAGATATAGCGGGAAAAGAGATACGCAGTATTTT. It is translated as CASRYSGKRDTQYF.

The rearrangement joins TRBV9 to TRBJ2-5; 12 positions match TRBD1. Germline CDR1 SGDLS, CDR2 YYNGEE. Unmatched junction bases numbered 5, after V lost 3 bases and J lost 5 bases. There are 15 residues in the CDR3. The CDR3: CASSGDRGPQETQYF. The CDR3 DNA reads as TGTGCCAGCAGCGGGGACAGGGGGCCTCAGGAGACCCAGTACTTC.

The V call is TRBV29-1, the J call TRBJ1-1; TRBD1 might be the D (5 bases). CDR1 and CDR2 (germline): SQVTM, ANQGSEA. V lost 6 bases and J lost 4, with 9 bases in between. This CDR3 comprises 11 residues. The CDR3 sequence is CSVSGGTEAFF. CDR3 sequence (DNA): TGCAGCGTCAGCGGGGGCACTGAAGCTTTCTTT.

This clonotype was seen ten or more times. The CDR3 DNA sequence: TGTGCCAGCAGTTTAGGGGGGACCCCGGCCCAGCCCCAGCATTTT. Protein product: CASSLGGTPAQPQHF. This chain connects TRBV28 to TRBJ1-5; D is perhaps TRBD1 (5 bases). V dropped 2 bases and J dropped 7 bases, with 15 bases sitting between them. The germline V gene encodes CDR1 MDHEN and CDR2 SYDVKM. This CDR3 region has 15 residues.

The chain is built from TRBV12-3 or TRBV12-4 and TRBJ2-1, with TRBD2 matching 14 bases. The CDR3 is 18 residues long. V lost 3 bases to trimming and J lost 6 bases; unmatched junction nucleotides: 10. The CDR3 DNA follows: TGTGCCAGCAGTTTCCCCACGGGACTAGCGGGAGCTGGCAATGAGCAGTTCTTC. Translation: CASSFPTGLAGAGNEQFF.

Turning to this clonotype: This may be a read error, as it is one base from a much larger clone. The chain uses TRBV5-4 and TRBJ2-7; maybe TRBD2 (5 bases). The CDR3 consists of 13 residues. Germline V lookup: CDR1 SGHNT, CDR2 YYREEE (reference sequence). V lost 4 bases and J 9 bases, leaving 17 bases between the germline ends. CDR3 sequence (DNA): TGTGCCAGCAGCCCCCAGAGTAGCGACGGGCAGTACTTC. Its protein is CASSPQSSDGQYF.

A remark on this clonotype: The germline gene is not matched at one end of the junction; a read error may be the cause. The V and J genes are TRBV12-5 and TRBJ2-3; 8 bases match TRBD1. In germline, CDR1 is LGHNT, CDR2 FRNRAP. CDR3 length: 15 amino acids. CDR3 sequence: CASGSGTGFTDTRYF. In DNA form, the CDR3 reads TGTGCTAGTGGTTCCGGGACAGGCTTCACAGATACGCGGTATTTT.

The chain is built from TRBV27 and TRBJ2-1; D tentatively reads TRBD1 or TRBD2 (5 bases each). CDR3 size: 12 residues. Germline CDR1 is MNHEY and CDR2 is SMNVEV (reference sequence). V dropped 3 bases and J dropped 10 bases, with 10 bases sitting between them. The CDR3 nucleotides read TGTGCCAGCAGTTTCGCAGGGAGAGAGCAGTTCTTC. This sequence encodes CASSFAGREQFF.

V usage is TRBV2 and J usage is TRBJ2-7, with 9 bases lining up with TRBD2. V shed 0 bases, J shed 1 base, and the junction held 10 bases outside the gene matches. This CDR3 region has 18 residues. The V gene's germline CDR1 is SNHLY and CDR2 FYNNEI. The chain's CDR3 is CASSEADLAGYTSYEQYF. For the CDR3, the DNA is TGTGCCAGCAGTGAAGCGGATCTAGCGGGATATACATCCTACGAGCAGTACTTC.

The CDR3 protein is CASRRSDRAYNEQFF. CDR3 DNA: TGTGCCAGCCGGCGGAGCGACAGGGCTTACAATGAGCAGTTCTTC. This chain joins TRBV27 and TRBJ2-1, with 7 bases aligning to TRBD1. V dropped 8 bases and J dropped 4; count of bases not matched to a gene: 11. The CDR3 spans 15 residues. Germline V gives CDR1 MNHEY, CDR2 SMNVEV (reference sequence).

This clonotype appeared many times. V usage is TRBV7-9 and J usage is TRBJ2-7, with a weak D call TRBD2 (5 bases). Trimming removed 5 bases at V and 1 base at J, with 12 bases between. The CDR3 has 14 residues. CDR1 is SEHNR, CDR2 FQNEAQ, per germline (reference sequence). CDR3 residues: CASSGSAGSYEQYF. The CDR3, as DNA: TGTGCCAGCAGCGGCAGTGCGGGTTCCTACGAGCAGTACTTC.

The V call is TRBV5-1, the J call TRBJ1-5; unclear D gene. The germline V gene has CDR1 SGHRS and CDR2 YFSETQ. V lost 1 base and J 0 bases, leaving 14 bases between the germline ends. This CDR3 has 17 amino acids. CDR3 coding DNA: TGCGCCAGCAGCTTGTATCCTCGGGGAGATAGCAATCAGCCCCAGCATTTT. It specifies CASSLYPRGDSNQPQHF.

The table lists this clonotype with many counts. This chain links TRBV29-1 with TRBJ2-1; D gene ambiguous. This CDR3 is 13 amino acids long. Looked up from germline, CDR1 is SQVTM and CDR2 is ANQGSEA. V was shortened by 6 bases and J by 10 bases, with 19 bases between the two germline ends. CDR3 region: CSVADTYLKEQFF. CDR3 nucleotides: TGCAGCGTCGCCGACACATATCTAAAAGAGCAGTTCTTC.

The table lists this clonotype with many counts. The chain uses TRBV20-1 and TRBJ1-5; D unclear. The CDR3 contains 15 residues. Germline CDR1 and CDR2: DFQATT and SNEGSKA (reference sequence). V was trimmed by 1 base and J by 2 bases, leaving 12 bases between them. The CDR3 sequence: CSARGEIGGNQPQHF. The CDR3, as DNA: TGCAGTGCTAGAGGGGAAATAGGAGGCAATCAGCCCCAGCATTTT.

This clonotype was counted a few times. V is TRBV29-1 and J is TRBJ2-7; TRBD2 is a possible D gene (5 bases). Trimming left V 7 bases short and J 3 bases short, with 10 bases between. The CDR3 is 11 amino acids. Per germline, CDR1 SQVTM and CDR2 ANQGSEA. The CDR3 DNA reads TGCAGCGCGGGGTTGAACTACGAGCAGTACTTC. Protein: CSAGLNYEQYF.

CDR3 amino acids: CASSFRDIDTGELFF. The CDR3 DNA sequence: TGTGCCAGCAGCTTCCGGGACATAGACACCGGGGAGCTGTTTTTT. The chain links TRBV7-9 to TRBJ2-2; D may be TRBD1 (6 bases). Germline assignment: CDR1 SEHNR and CDR2 FQNEAQ (reference sequence). The CDR3 contains 15 residues. Deletions cut 3 bases from V and 3 bases from J, with 11 bases between. Together with reference TRBV7-9 and TRBJ2-2, the CDR3 gives the full variable domain: DTGVSQNPRHKITKRGQNVTFRCDPISEHNRLYWYRQTLGQGPEFLTYFQNEAQLEKSRLLSDRFSAERPKGSFSTLEIQRTEQGDSAMYLCASSFRDIDTGELFFGEGSRLTVL.

This clonotype was detected ten times or more. This chain uses TRBV5-8 with TRBJ1-1; 7 bases match TRBD1. Germline CDR1 and CDR2: SGHTS and YDEGEE. This CDR3 has 14 residues. The ends lost 2 bases at V and 5 bases at J; junction bases unmatched: 6. The CDR3 coding sequence is TGTGCCAGCAGCTTTGAGACAGGGCTGACTGAAGCTTTCTTT. It translates to CASSFETGLTEAFF.

The chain employs TRBV24-1 and TRBJ2-1; D remains unclear. Between the trimmed V and J ends, which lost 3 bases and 0 bases, there was a span of 8 bases. Germline V gene data show CDR1 as KGHDR and CDR2 as SFDVKD. The CDR3 consists of 15 residues. DNA of the CDR3: TGTGCCACCAGTGATCCCCGGAGCTCCTACAATGAGCAGTTCTTC. This gives the protein CATSDPRSSYNEQFF.

The genes are TRBV28 and TRBJ2-2; D uncertain. V gave up 6 bases and J gave up 0 bases, with 5 bases separating them. The CDR3 has 13 amino acids. CDR1 and CDR2 from the germline V gene are MDHEN and SYDVKM. Written as DNA, the CDR3 is TGTGCCAGCAGAGAGTCGAACACCGGGGAGCTGTTTTTT. Its translation: CASRESNTGELFF.

Many counts were recorded for this clonotype. The chain combines TRBV7-8 with TRBJ1-1; TRBD1 matches 11 bases. V lost 5 bases and J lost 6; bases outside the gene matches: 8. Germline V gene data show CDR1 as SGHVS and CDR2 as FQNEAQ. This CDR3 comprises 15 residues. The CDR3: CASSLDRGQFAEAFF. The CDR3 region has the DNA TGTGCCAGCAGCCTGGACAGGGGGCAGTTCGCTGAAGCTTTCTTT.

The chain employs TRBV14 and TRBJ1-1; tentatively, D is TRBD1 (6 bases). The V and J ends lost 2 bases and 11 bases respectively, with 15 bases between them. The CDR3 is 13 amino acids. The germline V gene has CDR1 SGHDN and CDR2 FVKESK. CDR3 region: CASSQKQGSGAFF. The CDR3 coding sequence is TGTGCCAGCAGCCAAAAACAGGGCTCGGGCGCTTTCTTT.

This chain uses TRBV12-3 or TRBV12-4 with TRBJ2-7; D gene unclear. This CDR3 contains 16 residues. Trimming left V 6 bases short and J 0 bases short, with 18 bases between. For the CDR3, the DNA is TGTGCCAGCAGCCGAGCCCGGGCCCGAAGCTCCTACGAGCAGTACTTC. It yields the protein CASSRARARSSYEQYF.